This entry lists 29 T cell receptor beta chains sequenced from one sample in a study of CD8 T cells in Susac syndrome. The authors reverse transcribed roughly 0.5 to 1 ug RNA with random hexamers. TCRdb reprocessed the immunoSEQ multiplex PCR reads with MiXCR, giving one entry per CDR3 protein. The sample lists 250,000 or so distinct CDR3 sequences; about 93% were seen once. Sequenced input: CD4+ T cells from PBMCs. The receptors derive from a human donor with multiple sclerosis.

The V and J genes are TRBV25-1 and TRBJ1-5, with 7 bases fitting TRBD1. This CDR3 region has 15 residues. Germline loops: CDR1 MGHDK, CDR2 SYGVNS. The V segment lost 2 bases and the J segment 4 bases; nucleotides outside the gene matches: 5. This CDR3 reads CASSEGGGENQPQHF. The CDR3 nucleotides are TGTGCCAGCAGTGAAGGAGGGGGCGAGAATCAGCCCCAGCATTTT.

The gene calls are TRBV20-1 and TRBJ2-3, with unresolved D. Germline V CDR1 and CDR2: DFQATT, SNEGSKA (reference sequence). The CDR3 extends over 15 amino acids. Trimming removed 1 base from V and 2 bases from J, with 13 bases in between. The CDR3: CSARGAAGYTDTQYF. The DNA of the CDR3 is TGCAGTGCTAGAGGGGCTGCTGGCTACACAGATACGCAGTATTTT.

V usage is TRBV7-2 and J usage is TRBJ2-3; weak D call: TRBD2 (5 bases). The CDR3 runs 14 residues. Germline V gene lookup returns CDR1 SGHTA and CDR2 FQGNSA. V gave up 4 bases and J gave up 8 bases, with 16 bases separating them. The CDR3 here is CASSSTLAAATQYF. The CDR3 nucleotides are TGTGCCAGCAGCTCCACCCTGGCAGCGGCTACGCAGTATTTT.

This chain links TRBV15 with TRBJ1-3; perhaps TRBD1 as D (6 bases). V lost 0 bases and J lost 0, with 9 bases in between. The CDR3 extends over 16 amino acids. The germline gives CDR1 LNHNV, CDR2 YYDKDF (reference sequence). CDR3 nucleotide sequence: TGTGCCACCAGCAGAGACCCGGACAGCTCTGGAAACACCATATATTTT. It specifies CATSRDPDSSGNTIYF. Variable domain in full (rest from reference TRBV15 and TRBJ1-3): DAMVIQNPRYQVTQFGKPVTLSCSQTLNHNVMYWYQQKSSQAPKLLFHYYDKDFNNEADTPDNFQSRRPNTSFCFLDIRSPGLGDTAMYLCATSRDPDSSGNTIYFGEGSWLTVV.

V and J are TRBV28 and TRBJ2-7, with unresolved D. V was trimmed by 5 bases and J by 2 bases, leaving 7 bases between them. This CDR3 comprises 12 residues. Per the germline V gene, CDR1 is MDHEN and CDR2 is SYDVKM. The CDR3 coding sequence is TGTGCCAGCAGTCCCACGCCCTACGAGCAGTACTTC. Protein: CASSPTPYEQYF.

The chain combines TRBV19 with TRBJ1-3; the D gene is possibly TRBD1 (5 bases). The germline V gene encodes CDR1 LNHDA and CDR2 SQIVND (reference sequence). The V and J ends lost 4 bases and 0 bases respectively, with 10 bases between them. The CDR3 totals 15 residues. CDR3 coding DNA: TGTGCCAGTAGTACGACAGTCTCCTCTGGAAACACCATATATTTT. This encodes CASSTTVSSGNTIYF.

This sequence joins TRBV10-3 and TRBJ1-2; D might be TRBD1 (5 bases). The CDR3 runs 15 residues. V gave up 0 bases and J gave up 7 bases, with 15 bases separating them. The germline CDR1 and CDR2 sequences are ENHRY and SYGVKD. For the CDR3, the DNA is TGTGCCATCAGTGAGTCCGCAGGGAGTGTCGGTGGCTACACCTTC. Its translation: CAISESAGSVGGYTF.

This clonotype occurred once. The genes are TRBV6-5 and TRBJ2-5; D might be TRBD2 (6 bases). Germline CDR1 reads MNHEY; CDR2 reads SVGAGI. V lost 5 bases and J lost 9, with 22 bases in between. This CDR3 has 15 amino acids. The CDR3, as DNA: TGTGCCAGCAGTCAGCCGGGACGGGGGATCGGGGCCCAGTACTTC. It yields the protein CASSQPGRGIGAQYF.

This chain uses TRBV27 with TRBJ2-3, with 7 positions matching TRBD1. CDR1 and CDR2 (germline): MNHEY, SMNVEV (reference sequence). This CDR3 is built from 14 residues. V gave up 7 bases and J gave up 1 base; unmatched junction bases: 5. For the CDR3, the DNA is TGTGCCAGCATCCGGGACAGCCGCACAGATACGCAGTATTTT. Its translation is CASIRDSRTDTQYF.

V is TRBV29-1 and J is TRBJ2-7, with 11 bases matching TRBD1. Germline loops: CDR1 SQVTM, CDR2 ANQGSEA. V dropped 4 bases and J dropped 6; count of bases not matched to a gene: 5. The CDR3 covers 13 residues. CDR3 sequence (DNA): TGCAGCGTTGTCGGGACAGGGGGGCTCGAGCAGTACTTC. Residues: CSVVGTGGLEQYF.

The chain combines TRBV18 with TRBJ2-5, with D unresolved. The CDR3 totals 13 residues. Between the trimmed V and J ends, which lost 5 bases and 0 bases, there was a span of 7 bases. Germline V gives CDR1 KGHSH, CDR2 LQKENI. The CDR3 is CASSGPDQETQYF. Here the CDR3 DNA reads TGTGCCAGCTCAGGCCCCGACCAAGAGACCCAGTACTTC. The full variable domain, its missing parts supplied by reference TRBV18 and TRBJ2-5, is NAGVMQNPRHLVRRRGQEARLRCSPMKGHSHVYWYRQLPEEGLKFMVYLQKENIIDESGMPKERFSAEFPKEGPSILRIQQVVRGDSAAYFCASSGPDQETQYFGPGTRLLVL.

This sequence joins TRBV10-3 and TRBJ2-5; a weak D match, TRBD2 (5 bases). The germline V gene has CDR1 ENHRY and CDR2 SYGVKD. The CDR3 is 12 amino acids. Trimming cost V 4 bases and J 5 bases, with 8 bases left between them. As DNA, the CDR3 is TGTGCCATCAGTGGTGAGCGGGAGACCCAGTACTTC. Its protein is CAISGERETQYF.

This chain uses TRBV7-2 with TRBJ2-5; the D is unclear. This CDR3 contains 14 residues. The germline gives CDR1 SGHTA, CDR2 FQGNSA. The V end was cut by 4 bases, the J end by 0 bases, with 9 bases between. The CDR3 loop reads CASSSEWYQETQYF. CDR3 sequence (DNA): TGTGCCAGCAGCTCAGAGTGGTACCAAGAGACCCAGTACTTC.

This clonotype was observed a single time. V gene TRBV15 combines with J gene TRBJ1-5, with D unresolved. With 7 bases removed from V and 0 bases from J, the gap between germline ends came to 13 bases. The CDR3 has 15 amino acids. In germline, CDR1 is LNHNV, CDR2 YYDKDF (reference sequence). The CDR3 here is CATTSGPSSNQPQHF. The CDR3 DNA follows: TGTGCCACCACCTCCGGGCCCTCTAGCAATCAGCCCCAGCATTTT.

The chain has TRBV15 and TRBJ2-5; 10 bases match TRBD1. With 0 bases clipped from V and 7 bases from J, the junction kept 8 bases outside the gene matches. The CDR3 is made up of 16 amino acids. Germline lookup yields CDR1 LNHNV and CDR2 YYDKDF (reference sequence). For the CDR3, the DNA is TGTGCCACCAGCAGAGAGAGGGGGACAGGGGAGGGGACCCAGTACTTC. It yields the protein CATSRERGTGEGTQYF.

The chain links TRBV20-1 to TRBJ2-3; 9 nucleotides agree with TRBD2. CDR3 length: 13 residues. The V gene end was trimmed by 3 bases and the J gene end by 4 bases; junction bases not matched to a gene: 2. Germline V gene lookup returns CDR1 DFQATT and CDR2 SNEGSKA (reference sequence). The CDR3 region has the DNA TGCAGTGCTAGCATAGCGGGAGCAGATACGCAGTATTTT. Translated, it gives CSASIAGADTQYF.

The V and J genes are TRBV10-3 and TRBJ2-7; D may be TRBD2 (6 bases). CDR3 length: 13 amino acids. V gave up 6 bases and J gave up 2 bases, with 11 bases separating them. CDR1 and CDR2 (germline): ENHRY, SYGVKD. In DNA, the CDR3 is TGTGCCATCAGATCCGGGAGCGCCTACGAGCAGTACGTC. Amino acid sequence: CAIRSGSAYEQYV.

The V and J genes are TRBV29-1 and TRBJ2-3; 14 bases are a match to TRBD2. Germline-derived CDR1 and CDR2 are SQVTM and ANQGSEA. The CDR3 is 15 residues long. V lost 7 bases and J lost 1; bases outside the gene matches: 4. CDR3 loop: CSGRLAGGGTDTQYF. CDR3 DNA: TGCAGCGGTAGACTAGCGGGAGGGGGCACAGATACGCAGTATTTT.

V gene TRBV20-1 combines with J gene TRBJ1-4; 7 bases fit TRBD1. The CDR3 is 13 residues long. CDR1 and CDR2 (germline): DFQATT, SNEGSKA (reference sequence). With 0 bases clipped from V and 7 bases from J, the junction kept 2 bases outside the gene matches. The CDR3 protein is CSARETGSEKLFF. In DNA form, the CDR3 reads TGCAGTGCTAGAGAGACAGGGTCTGAAAAACTGTTTTTT.

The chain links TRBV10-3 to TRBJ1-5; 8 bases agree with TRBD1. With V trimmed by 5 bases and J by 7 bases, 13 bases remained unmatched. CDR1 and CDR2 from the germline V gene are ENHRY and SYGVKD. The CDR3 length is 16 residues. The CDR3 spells CAISSADRGGVQPQHF. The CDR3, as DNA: TGTGCCATCAGTTCGGCCGACAGGGGAGGGGTGCAGCCCCAGCATTTT.

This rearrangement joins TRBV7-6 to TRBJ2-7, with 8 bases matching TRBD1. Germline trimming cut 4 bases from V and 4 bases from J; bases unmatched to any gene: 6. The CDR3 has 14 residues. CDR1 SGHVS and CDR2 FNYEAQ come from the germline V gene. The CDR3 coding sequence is TGTGCCAGCAGCTCCGGACAGGGACAATACGAGCAGTACTTC. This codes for CASSSGQGQYEQYF.

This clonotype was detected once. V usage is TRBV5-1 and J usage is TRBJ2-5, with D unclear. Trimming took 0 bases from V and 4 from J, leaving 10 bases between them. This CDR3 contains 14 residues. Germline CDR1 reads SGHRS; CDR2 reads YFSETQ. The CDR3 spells CASSLGSSGETQYF. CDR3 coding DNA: TGCGCCAGCAGCTTGGGTAGCTCAGGAGAGACCCAGTACTTC.

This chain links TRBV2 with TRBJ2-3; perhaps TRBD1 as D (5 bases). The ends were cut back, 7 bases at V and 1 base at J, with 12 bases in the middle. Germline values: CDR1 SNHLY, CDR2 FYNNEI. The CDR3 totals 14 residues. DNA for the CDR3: TGTGCCAGCAATTTCGACAGCGGCACAGATACGCAGTATTTT. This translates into CASNFDSGTDTQYF. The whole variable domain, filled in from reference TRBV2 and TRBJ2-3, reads EPEVTQTPSHQVTQMGQEVILRCVPISNHLYFYWYRQILGQKVEFLVSFYNNEISEKSEIFDDQFSVERPDGSNFTLKIRSTKLEDSAMYFCASNFDSGTDTQYFGPGTRLTVL.

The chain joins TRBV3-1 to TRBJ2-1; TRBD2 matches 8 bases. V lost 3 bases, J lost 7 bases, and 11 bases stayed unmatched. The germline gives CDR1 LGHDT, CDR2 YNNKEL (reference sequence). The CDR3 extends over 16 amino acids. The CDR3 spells CASSQFGGASGNEQFF. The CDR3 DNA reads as TGTGCCAGCAGCCAGTTCGGGGGGGCCTCGGGGAATGAGCAGTTCTTC.

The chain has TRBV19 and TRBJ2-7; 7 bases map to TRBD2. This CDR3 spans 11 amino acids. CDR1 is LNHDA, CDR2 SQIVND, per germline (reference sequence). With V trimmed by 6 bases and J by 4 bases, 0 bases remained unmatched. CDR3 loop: CASSGGYEQYV. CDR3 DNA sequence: TGTGCCAGTAGCGGGGGGTACGAGCAGTACGTC.

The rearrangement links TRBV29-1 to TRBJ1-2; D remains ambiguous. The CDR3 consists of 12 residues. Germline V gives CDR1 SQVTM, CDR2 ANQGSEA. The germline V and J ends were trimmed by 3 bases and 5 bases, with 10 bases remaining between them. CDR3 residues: CSVESQRYGYTF. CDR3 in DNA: TGCAGCGTTGAGAGTCAACGTTATGGCTACACCTTC.

The CDR3 spells CASSQAGVGSQPQHF. DNA of the CDR3: TGTGCCAGCAGCCAAGCAGGGGTAGGCAGTCAGCCCCAGCATTTT. The chain uses TRBV3-1 and TRBJ1-5; possible D gene TRBD1, 6 bases. V was cut by 1 base and J by 6 bases, with 13 bases left in between. CDR3 length equals 15 residues. Germline CDR1 is LGHDT and CDR2 is YNNKEL (reference sequence).

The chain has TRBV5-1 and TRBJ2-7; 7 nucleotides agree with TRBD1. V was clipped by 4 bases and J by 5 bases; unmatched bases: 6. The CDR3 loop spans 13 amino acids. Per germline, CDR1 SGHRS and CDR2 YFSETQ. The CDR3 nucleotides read TGCGCCAGCAGCCGCAACAGGGGCCACGAGCAGTACTTC. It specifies CASSRNRGHEQYF.

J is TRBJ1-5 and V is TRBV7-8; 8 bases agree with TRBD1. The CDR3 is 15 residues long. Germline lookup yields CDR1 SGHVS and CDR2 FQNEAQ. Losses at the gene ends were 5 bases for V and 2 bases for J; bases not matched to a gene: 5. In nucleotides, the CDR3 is TGTGCCAGCAGCGACAGGGGAATCGGCAATCAGCCCCAGCATTTT. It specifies CASSDRGIGNQPQHF. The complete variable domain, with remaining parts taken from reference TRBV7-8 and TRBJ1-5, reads GAGVSQSPRYKVAKRGQDVALRCDPISGHVSLFWYQQALGQGPEFLTYFQNEAQLDKSGLPSDRFFAERPEGSVSTLKIQRTQQEDSAVYLCASSDRGIGNQPQHFGDGTRLSIL.